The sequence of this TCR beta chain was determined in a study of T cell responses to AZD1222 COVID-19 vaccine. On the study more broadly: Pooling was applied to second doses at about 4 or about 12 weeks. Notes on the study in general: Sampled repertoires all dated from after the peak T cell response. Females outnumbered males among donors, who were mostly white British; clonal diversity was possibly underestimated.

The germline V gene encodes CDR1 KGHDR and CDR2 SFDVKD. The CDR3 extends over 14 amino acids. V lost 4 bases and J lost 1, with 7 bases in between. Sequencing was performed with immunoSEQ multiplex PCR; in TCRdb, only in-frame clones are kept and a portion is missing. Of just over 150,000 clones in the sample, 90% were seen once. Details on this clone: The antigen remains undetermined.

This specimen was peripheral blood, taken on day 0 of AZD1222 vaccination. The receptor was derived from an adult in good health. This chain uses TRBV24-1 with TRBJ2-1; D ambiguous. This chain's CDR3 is CATSDAMSYNEQFF. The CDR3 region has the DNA TGTGCCACCAGTGACGCGATGTCCTACAATGAGCAGTTCTTC.